This T cell receptor beta chain is drawn from a study of OX40 agonist ivuxolimab in advanced cancers. About the study: Therapy given before enrollment (anti-PD-1, anti-PD-L1 or anti-CTLA-4) was allowed, and 40% had some.

Germline lookup yields CDR1 MNHEY and CDR2 SVGAGI. The CDR3 is made up of 16 amino acids. J gave up 6 bases and V 4 bases, and 11 bases lay outside the gene matches. Regarding the study as a whole: On average, CD8+ T cells had more expanded clones than CD4+.

Of note for this clone: Its target is not known.

TCRdb keeps only in-frame clones here, not all; method: immunoSEQ multiplex PCR. The data contain under 100,000 clones, more than 90% of them singletons. The receptor was derived from an adult with an advanced solid tumor such as melanoma, head and neck, liver or kidney cancer. The sequencing used CD4+ or CD8+ T cells sorted from blood, collected in a trial of the OX40 agonist ivuxolimab. The genes are TRBV6-5 and TRBJ2-1; 8 bases line up with TRBD1. The CDR3 DNA reads TGTGCCAGCAGTTCCCCGACAGGGGTCAGTGGCAATGAGCAGTTCTTC. It specifies CASSSPTGVSGNEQFF.